A single sample is the source of the 10 T cell receptor beta chains below, sequenced in a study of blood T cell repertoires in COVID-19. The data were produced by immunoSEQ multiplex PCR, yet TCRdb's version contains in-frame clones alone and is incomplete. The data contain roughly 70,000 clones, less than 95% of them singletons. Specimen: peripheral blood. These receptors all come from a man aged 50-60 years with COVID-19, enrolled during active disease.

This sequence joins TRBV18 and TRBJ2-7; tentatively, D is TRBD2 (5 bases). The V end was cut by 3 bases, the J end by 0 bases, with 15 bases between. Germline-derived CDR1 and CDR2 are KGHSH and LQKENI. This CDR3 is built from 16 residues. The CDR3, as DNA: TGTGCCAGCTCACCGCAGGACTCCCTGAGCTCCTACGAGCAGTACTTC. It yields the protein CASSPQDSLSSYEQYF.

This rearrangement joins TRBV7-9 to TRBJ1-2; weak D call: TRBD1 (6 bases). The CDR3 is 14 residues long. The V end was cut by 5 bases, the J end by 2 bases, with 12 bases between. CDR1 SEHNR and CDR2 FQNEAQ come from the germline V gene (reference sequence). DNA of the CDR3: TGTGCCAGCAGCGACCGGGACACCAACTATGGCTACACCTTC. Its protein product is CASSDRDTNYGYTF.

V usage is TRBV14 and J usage is TRBJ1-2; no clear D gene. CDR3 size: 17 residues. CDR1 and CDR2 (germline): SGHDN, FVKESK. The V end lost 2 bases, the J end lost 7 bases, and 23 bases lay between the germline ends. CDR3 residues: CASSQQYTGGLASGYTF. The CDR3 region has the DNA TGTGCCAGCAGCCAACAATATACGGGAGGGCTCGCGAGTGGCTACACCTTC.

The rearrangement uses TRBV7-9 and TRBJ1-3; D is perhaps TRBD1 (6 bases). The CDR3 is made up of 15 amino acids. CDR1 is SEHNR and CDR2 is FQNEAQ in the germline V gene (reference sequence). Trimming shortened V by 1 base and J by 0 bases, and 7 bases separated the two germline ends. CDR3 in DNA: TGTGCCAGCAGCTTAGGGGACAACTCTGGAAACACCATATATTTT. This codes for CASSLGDNSGNTIYF. Combining the CDR3 with reference TRBV7-9 and TRBJ1-3 gives the whole variable domain DTGVSQNPRHKITKRGQNVTFRCDPISEHNRLYWYRQTLGQGPEFLTYFQNEAQLEKSRLLSDRFSAERPKGSFSTLEIQRTEQGDSAMYLCASSLGDNSGNTIYFGEGSWLTVV.

The genes are TRBV24-1 and TRBJ1-5; unclear D gene. Trimming took 1 base from V and 0 from J, leaving 18 bases between them. The CDR3 sequence is 19 residues long. Germline loops: CDR1 KGHDR, CDR2 SFDVKD. The CDR3 coding sequence is TGTGCCACCAGTGATTTACGGCAGGAGGAGAATTATAGCAATCAGCCCCAGCATTTT. Translation gives CATSDLRQEENYSNQPQHF.

The chain couples TRBV7-9 to TRBJ1-2; 10 bases fit TRBD1. J lost 4 bases, V lost 5 bases, and 7 bases had no gene match. Per germline, CDR1 SEHNR and CDR2 FQNEAQ (reference sequence). CDR3 length equals 15 residues. The CDR3 nucleotides are TGTGCCAGCAGCGCCGGGACAGGGGTCAGCTATGGCTACACCTTC. Its translation: CASSAGTGVSYGYTF.

This rearrangement joins TRBV18 to TRBJ1-1; TRBD1 is a possible D gene (5 bases). CDR1 is KGHSH, CDR2 LQKENI, per germline. Trimming took 6 bases from V and 2 from J, leaving 16 bases between them. The CDR3 is made up of 15 amino acids. CDR3 loop: CASSPTRQGNTEAFF. The CDR3 nucleotides are TGTGCCAGCTCTCCCACCCGTCAGGGTAACACTGAAGCTTTCTTT.

This clone was seen just once. The gene calls are TRBV5-1 and TRBJ2-1, with 8 bases identical to TRBD1. This CDR3 spans 16 amino acids. Looked up from germline, CDR1 is SGHRS and CDR2 is YFSETQ. The trim removed 0 bases at V and 5 bases at J, leaving 7 bases unmatched. CDR3 loop: CASSLVGWDRNNEQFF. CDR3 DNA sequence: TGCGCCAGCAGCTTGGTTGGCTGGGACAGGAACAATGAGCAGTTCTTC.

This chain joins TRBV5-1 and TRBJ1-1; D remains ambiguous. V shed 3 bases and J shed 4 bases, with 13 bases lying between them. Germline CDR1 is SGHRS and CDR2 is YFSETQ. The CDR3 totals 14 residues. Here the CDR3 DNA reads TGCGCCAGCAGCTCGGGAGAGGGAATCACTGAAGCTTTCTTT. Amino acids: CASSSGEGITEAFF.

This chain connects TRBV5-5 to TRBJ1-6, with TRBD1 matching 10 bases. The V gene's germline CDR1 is SGHKS and CDR2 YYEKEE (reference sequence). The CDR3 is 15 residues long. The trim removed 4 bases at V and 7 bases at J, leaving 5 bases unmatched. The CDR3 DNA sequence: TGTGCCAGCAGCGTGCCGGGACAGGGGAATTCACCCCTCCACTTT. Its translation is CASSVPGQGNSPLHF. The variable domain in full, completed from reference TRBV5-5 and TRBJ1-6, reads DAGVTQSPTHLIKTRGQQVTLRCSPISGHKSVSWYQQVLGQGPQFIFQYYEKEERGRGNFPDRFSARQFPNYSSELNVNALLLGDSALYLCASSVPGQGNSPLHFGNGTRLTVT.